The clone carrying this T cell receptor beta chain was recorded a few times. MiXCR was run by TCRdb on the RT-PCR reads, yielding one entry per CDR3 protein. The profile shows fewer than 800,000 distinct CDR3 sequences, 12% to 15% of them singletons. With V trimmed by 11 bases and J by 1 base, 15 bases remained unmatched. Germline CDR1 reads ENHRY; CDR2 reads SYGVKD. The CDR3 runs to 17 residues. The specimen was memory CD4+ T cells from blood. This receptor was obtained from a female donor in good health, serving as a healthy control. The V call is TRBV10-3, the J call TRBJ1-3; 9 bases align to TRBD1. As DNA, the CDR3 is TGTGCCGCCAAAGACGGGACAGGGTGGGTTTCTGGAAACACCATATATTTT. It is translated as CAAKDGTGWVSGNTIYF.